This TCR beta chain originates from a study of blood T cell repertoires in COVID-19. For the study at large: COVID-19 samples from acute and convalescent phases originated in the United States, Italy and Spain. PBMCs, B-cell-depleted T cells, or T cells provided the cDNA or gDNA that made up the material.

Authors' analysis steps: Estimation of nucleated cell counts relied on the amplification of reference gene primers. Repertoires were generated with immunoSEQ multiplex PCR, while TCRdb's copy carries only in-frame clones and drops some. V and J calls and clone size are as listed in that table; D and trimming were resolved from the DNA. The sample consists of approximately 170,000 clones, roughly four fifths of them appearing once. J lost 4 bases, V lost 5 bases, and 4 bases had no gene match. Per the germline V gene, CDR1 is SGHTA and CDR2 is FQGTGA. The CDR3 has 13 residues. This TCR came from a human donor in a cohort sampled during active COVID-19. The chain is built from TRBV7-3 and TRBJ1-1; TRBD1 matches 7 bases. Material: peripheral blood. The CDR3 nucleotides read TGTGCCAGCAGCCCCCAGGGGGGCACTGAAGCTTTCTTT. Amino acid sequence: CASSPQGGTEAFF.